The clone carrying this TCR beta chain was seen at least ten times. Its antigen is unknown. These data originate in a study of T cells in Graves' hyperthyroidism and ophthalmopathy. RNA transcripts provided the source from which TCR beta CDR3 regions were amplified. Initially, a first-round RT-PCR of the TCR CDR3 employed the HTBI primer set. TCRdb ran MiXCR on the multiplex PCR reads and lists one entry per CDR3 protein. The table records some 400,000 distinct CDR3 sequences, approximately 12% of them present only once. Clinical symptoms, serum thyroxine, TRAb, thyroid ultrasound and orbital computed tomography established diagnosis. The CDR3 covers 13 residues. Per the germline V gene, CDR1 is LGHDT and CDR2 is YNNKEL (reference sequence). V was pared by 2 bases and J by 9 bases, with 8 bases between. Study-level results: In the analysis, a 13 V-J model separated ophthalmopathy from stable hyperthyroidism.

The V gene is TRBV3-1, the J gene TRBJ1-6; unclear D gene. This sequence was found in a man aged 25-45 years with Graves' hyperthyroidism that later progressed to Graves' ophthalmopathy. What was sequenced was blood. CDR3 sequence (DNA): TGTGCCAGCAGCCAATGGACTGGTTCACCCCTCCACTTT. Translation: CASSQWTGSPLHF.